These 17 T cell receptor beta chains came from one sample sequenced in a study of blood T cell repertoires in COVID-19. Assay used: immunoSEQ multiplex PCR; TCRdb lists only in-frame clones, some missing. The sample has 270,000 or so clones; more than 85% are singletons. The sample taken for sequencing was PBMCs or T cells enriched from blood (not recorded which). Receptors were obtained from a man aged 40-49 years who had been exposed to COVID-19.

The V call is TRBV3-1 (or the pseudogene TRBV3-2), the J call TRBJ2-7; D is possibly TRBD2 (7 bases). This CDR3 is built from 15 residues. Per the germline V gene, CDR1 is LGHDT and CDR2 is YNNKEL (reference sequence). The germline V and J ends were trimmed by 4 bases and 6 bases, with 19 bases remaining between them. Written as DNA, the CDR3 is TGTGCCAGCAGCCGACTGGAGGGGGGAGGGTCCGAGCAGTACTTC. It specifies CASSRLEGGGSEQYF.

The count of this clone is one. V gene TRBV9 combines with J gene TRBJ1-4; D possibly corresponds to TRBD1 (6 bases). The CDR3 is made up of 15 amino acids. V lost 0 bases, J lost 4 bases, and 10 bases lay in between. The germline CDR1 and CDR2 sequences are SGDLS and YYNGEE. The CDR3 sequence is CASSVAGQDNEKLFF. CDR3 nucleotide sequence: TGTGCCAGCAGCGTAGCGGGACAAGATAATGAAAAACTGTTTTTT.

In DNA form, the CDR3 reads TGTGCCAGCAGTCCTCCGACAGGCTCAGGAAACACCATATATTTT. Amino acids: CASSPPTGSGNTIYF. The rearrangement uses TRBV28 and TRBJ1-3, with D perhaps matching TRBD1 (6 bases). V was cut by 5 bases and J by 4 bases, with 15 bases left in between. CDR3 length equals 15 residues. From germline, CDR1 is MDHEN and CDR2 SYDVKM.

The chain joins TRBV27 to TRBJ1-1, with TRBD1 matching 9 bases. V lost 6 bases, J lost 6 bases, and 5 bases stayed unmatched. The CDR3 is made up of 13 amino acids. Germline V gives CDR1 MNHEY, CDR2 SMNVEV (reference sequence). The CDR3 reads CASRQGAGPEAFF. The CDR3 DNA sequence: TGTGCCAGCAGACAGGGGGCCGGTCCTGAAGCTTTCTTT.

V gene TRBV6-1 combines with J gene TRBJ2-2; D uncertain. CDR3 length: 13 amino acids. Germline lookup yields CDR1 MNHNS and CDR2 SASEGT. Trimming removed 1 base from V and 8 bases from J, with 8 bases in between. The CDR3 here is CASSEVPGGELFF. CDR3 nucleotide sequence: TGTGCCAGCAGTGAAGTTCCCGGGGGGGAGCTGTTTTTT.

DNA of the CDR3: TGTGCCAGCAGCCCCGGGACAGGGTCCCATGGCTACACCTTC. It is translated as CASSPGTGSHGYTF. V is TRBV27 and J is TRBJ1-2; 9 bases line up with TRBD1. This CDR3 comprises 14 residues. CDR1 MNHEY and CDR2 SMNVEV come from the germline V gene (reference sequence). V dropped 6 bases and J dropped 6; count of bases not matched to a gene: 8.

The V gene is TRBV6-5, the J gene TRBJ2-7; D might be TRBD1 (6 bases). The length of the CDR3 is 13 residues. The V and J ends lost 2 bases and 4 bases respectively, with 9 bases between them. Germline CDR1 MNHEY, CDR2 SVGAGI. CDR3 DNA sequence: TGTGCCAGCAGTTACCACAGGGAGTACGAGCAGTACTTC. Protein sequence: CASSYHREYEQYF.

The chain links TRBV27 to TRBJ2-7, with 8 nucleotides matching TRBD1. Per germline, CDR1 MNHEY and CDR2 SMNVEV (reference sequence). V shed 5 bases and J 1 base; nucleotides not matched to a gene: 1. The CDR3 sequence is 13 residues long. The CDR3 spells CASSGQGSYEQYF. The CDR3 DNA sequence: TGTGCCAGCAGTGGACAGGGTTCCTACGAGCAGTACTTC.

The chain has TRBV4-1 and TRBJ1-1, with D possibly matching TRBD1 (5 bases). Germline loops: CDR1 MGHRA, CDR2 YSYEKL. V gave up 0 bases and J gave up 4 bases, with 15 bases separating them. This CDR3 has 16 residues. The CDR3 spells CASSQDRGGGSTEAFF. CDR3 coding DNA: TGCGCCAGCAGCCAAGATCGGGGCGGGGGGAGCACTGAAGCTTTCTTT.

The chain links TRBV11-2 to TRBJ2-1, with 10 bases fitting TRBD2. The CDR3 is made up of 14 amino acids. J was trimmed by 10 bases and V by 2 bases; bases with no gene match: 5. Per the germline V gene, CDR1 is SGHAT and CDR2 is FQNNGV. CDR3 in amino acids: CASSLLTGLAEQFF. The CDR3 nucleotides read TGTGCCAGCAGCTTATTAACGGGACTAGCGGAGCAGTTCTTC.

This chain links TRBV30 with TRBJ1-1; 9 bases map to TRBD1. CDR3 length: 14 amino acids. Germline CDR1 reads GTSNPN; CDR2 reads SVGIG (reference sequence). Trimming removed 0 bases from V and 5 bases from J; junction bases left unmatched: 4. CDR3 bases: TGTGCCTGGAGTGTACGACAGGGGGAAACTGAAGCTTTCTTT. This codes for CAWSVRQGETEAFF.

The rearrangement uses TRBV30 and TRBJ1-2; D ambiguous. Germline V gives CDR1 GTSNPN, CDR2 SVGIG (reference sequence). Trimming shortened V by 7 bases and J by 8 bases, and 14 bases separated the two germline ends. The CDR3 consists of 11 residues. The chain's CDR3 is CAFVGRYGYTF. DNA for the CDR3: TGTGCCTTCGTGGGCCGCTACGGCTACACCTTC.

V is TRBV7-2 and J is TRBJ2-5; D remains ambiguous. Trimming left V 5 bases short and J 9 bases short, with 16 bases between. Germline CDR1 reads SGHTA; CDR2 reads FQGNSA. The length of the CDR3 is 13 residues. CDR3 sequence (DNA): TGTGCCAGCAGCACCCTCGGTCTCTCGGCCCAGTACTTC. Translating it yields CASSTLGLSAQYF.

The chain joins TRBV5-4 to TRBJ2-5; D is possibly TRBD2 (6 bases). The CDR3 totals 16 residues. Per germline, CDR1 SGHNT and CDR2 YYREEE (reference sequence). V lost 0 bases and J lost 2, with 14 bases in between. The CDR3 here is CASSLGGSSAQETQYF. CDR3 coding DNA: TGTGCCAGCAGCTTGGGGGGCTCTAGCGCGCAAGAGACCCAGTACTTC. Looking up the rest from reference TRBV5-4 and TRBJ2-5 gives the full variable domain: ETGVTQSPTHLIKTRGQQVTLRCSSQSGHNTVSWYQQALGQGPQFIFQYYREEENGRGNFPPRFSGLQFPNYSSELNVNALELDDSALYLCASSLGGSSAQETQYFGPGTRLLVL.

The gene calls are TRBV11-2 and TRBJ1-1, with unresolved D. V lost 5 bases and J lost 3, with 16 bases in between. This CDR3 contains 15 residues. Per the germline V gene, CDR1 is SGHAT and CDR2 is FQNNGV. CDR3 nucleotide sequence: TGTGCCAGCAGCCCGCCCGTCCTAACCTACACTGAAGCTTTCTTT. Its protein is CASSPPVLTYTEAFF.

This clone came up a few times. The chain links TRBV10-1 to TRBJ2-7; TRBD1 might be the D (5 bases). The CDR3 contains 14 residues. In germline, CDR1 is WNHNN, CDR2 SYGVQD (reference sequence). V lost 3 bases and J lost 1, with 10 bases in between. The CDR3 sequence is CASSEQVDSYEQYF. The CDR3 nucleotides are TGCGCCAGCAGTGAACAGGTCGATTCCTACGAGCAGTACTTC.

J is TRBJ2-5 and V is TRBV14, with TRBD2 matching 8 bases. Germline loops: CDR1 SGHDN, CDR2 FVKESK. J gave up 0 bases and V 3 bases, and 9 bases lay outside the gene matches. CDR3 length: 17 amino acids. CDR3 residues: CASSQVREGQYQETQYF. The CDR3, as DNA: TGTGCCAGCAGCCAGGTCCGGGAGGGCCAGTACCAAGAGACCCAGTACTTC.